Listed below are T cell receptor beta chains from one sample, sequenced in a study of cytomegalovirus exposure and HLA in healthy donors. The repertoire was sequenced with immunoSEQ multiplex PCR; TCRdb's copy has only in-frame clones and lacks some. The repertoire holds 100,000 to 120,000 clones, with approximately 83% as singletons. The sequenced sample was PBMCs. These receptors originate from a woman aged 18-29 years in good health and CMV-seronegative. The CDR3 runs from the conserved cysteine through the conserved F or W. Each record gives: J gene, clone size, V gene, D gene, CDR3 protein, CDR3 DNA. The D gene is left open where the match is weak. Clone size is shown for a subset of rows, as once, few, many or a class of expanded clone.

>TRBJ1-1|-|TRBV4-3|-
CASSCLGFGPTEAFF
TGCGCCAGCAGCTGCTTGGGCTTTGGTCCCACTGAAGCTTTCTTC
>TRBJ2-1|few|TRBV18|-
CASSGGAQGNEQFF
TGTGCCAGCTCAGGGGGGGCGCAAGGCAATGAGCAGTTCTTC
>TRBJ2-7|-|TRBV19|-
CASSMGLARVYEQYF
TGTGCCAGTAGTATGGGGCTAGCGAGGGTCTACGAGCAGTACTTC
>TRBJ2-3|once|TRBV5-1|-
CASSLFAAPDTQYF
TGCGCCAGCAGCTTGTTCGCGGCCCCGGATACGCAGTATTTT
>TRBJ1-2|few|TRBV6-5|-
CASTRQGTHGYTF
TGTGCCAGCACCCGGCAGGGGACCCATGGCTACACCTTC
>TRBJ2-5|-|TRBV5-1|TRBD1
CASSPGQGEETQYF
TGCGCCAGCAGCCCTGGACAGGGAGAGGAGACCCAGTACTTC
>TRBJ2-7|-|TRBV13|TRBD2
CASSNRDRWTSVALEQYF
TGTGCCAGCAGCAACCGGGACAGATGGACTAGCGTAGCTCTCGAGCAGTACTTC
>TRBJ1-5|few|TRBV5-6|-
CASSQANQPQHF
TGTGCCAGCAGCCAAGCCAATCAGCCCCAGCATTTT
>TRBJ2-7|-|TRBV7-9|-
CASSLTADYEQYF
TGTGCCAGCAGCTTGACAGCAGACTACGAGCAGTACTTC
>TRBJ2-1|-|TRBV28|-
CASSVQGPEQFF
TGTGCCAGCAGCGTACAGGGCCCCGAGCAGTTCTTC
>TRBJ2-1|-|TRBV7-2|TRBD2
CASNKLAGGPGNEQFF
TGTGCCAGCAATAAACTAGCGGGGGGGCCGGGCAATGAGCAGTTCTTC
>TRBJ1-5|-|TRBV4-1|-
CASSPLRAEGQPQHF
TGCGCCAGCAGCCCCCTCAGGGCGGAGGGTCAGCCCCAGCATTTT
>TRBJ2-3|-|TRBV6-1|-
CASRRLNSRDTQYF
TGTGCCAGCAGGAGACTAAATTCGAGAGATACGCAGTATTTT
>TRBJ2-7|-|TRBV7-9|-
CASSLQAAGAEQYF
TGTGCCAGCAGCTTGCAAGCGGCAGGGGCCGAGCAGTACTTC
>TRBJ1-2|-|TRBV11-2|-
CASSGYDKYYGYTF
TGTGCCAGCAGCGGCTACGACAAATACTATGGCTACACCTTC
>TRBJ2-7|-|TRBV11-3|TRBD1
CASSETGQDYEQYF
TGTGCCAGCAGCGAGACGGGACAGGACTACGAGCAGTACTTC
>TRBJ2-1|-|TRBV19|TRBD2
CATEGEEREYNEQFF
TGTGCCACCGAAGGTGAAGAGCGGGAGTACAATGAGCAGTTCTTC
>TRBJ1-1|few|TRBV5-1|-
CASSLGQFTEAFF
TGCGCCAGCAGCTTGGGACAGTTTACTGAAGCTTTCTTT
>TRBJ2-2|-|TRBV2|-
CASTLGEVTGELFF
TGTGCCAGCACTCTCGGGGAAGTAACCGGGGAGCTGTTTTTT
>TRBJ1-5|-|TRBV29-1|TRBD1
CSVQPGGGQPQHF
TGCAGCGTCCAGCCAGGGGGCGGTCAGCCCCAGCATTTT
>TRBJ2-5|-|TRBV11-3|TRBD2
CASSPGLAGNQETQYF
TGTGCCAGCAGCCCGGGACTAGCGGGGAACCAAGAGACCCAGTACTTC
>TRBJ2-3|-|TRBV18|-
CASSPDNRASTDTQYF
TGTGCCAGCTCGCCTGACAACAGGGCGAGCACAGATACGCAGTATTTT
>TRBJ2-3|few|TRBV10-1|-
CASSEFALDTQYF
TGCGCCAGCAGTGAGTTTGCGTTAGATACGCAGTATTTT
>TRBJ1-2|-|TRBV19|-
CASSTQGQYYGYTF
TGTGCCAGTAGTACACAAGGACAGTACTATGGCTACACCTTC
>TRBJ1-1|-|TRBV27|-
CASSPTPPLMNTEAFF
TGTGCCAGCAGTCCCACTCCCCCGCTAATGAACACTGAAGCTTTCTTT
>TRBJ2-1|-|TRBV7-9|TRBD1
CASSWQGANNEQFF
TGTGCCAGCAGTTGGCAGGGGGCGAACAATGAGCAGTTCTTC
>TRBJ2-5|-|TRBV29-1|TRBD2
CSVVGTSLRETQYF
TGCAGCGTTGTGGGGACTAGCCTTCGAGAGACCCAGTACTTC
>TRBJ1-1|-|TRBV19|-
CASREETNENTEAFF
TGTGCCAGTAGAGAGGAAACAAATGAGAACACTGAAGCTTTCTTT
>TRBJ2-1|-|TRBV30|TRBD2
CAWNGLAGGHEQFF
TGTGCCTGGAATGGACTAGCGGGGGGCCATGAGCAGTTCTTC
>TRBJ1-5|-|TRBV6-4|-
CASSELTGQPQHF
TGTGCCAGCAGCGAACTTACGGGGCAGCCCCAGCATTTT